These T cell receptor beta chains were read from a single sample in a study of blood T cell repertoires in COVID-19. Produced via immunoSEQ multiplex PCR; TCRdb's table is partial and in-frame only. The sample shows fewer than 300,000 clones, roughly 91% of them seen only once. Sequenced input: peripheral blood. Source of these receptors: a man aged 25-45 years with acute or convalescent COVID-19. CDR3s include the opening cysteine and the closing phenylalanine or tryptophan. The order of the fields is J gene, clone size, V gene, D gene, CDR3 DNA, CDR3 protein. A D gene is named only where the DNA matches it firmly. Size tells how often a clone was seen (once, few, many) or the class of an expanded clone, and some rows leave it out.

j_call: TRBJ1-1; clone_size: NA; v_call: TRBV10-3; d_call: NA; cdr3_nt: TGTGCCATCAGGCTACAGGGAGGGGACACTGAAGCTTTCTTT; cdr3_aa: CAIRLQGGDTEAFF
j_call: TRBJ2-7; clone_size: once; v_call: TRBV5-8; d_call: NA; cdr3_nt: TGTGCCAGCACCCTACCCCCGTCCAAGCGGATATACTACGAGCAGTACTTC; cdr3_aa: CASTLPPSKRIYYEQYF
j_call: TRBJ2-3; clone_size: NA; v_call: TRBV3-1/TRBV3-2; d_call: TRBD2; cdr3_nt: TGTGCCAGCAGCCGAGGGGGGACTAGCTCAGATACGCAGTATTTT; cdr3_aa: CASSRGGTSSDTQYF
j_call: TRBJ2-7; clone_size: NA; v_call: TRBV15; d_call: TRBD1; cdr3_nt: TGTGCCACCAGCAGAGATCAGGGGGCGACCTACGAGCAGTACTTC; cdr3_aa: CATSRDQGATYEQYF
j_call: TRBJ2-2; clone_size: NA; v_call: TRBV19; d_call: TRBD2; cdr3_nt: TGTGCCAGTAAACCGGGACTAGCGGGAGGCCTGACCACCGGGGAGCTGTTTTTT; cdr3_aa: CASKPGLAGGLTTGELFF
j_call: TRBJ1-3; clone_size: NA; v_call: TRBV7-2; d_call: NA; cdr3_nt: TGTGCCAGCAGCTGGTCAGTCTCTGGAAACACCATATATTTT; cdr3_aa: CASSWSVSGNTIYF
j_call: TRBJ1-1; clone_size: NA; v_call: TRBV3-1/TRBV3-2; d_call: TRBD1; cdr3_nt: TGTGCCAGCAGTCAGTATTTGGGACAGGGTGGGACTGAAGCTTTCTTT; cdr3_aa: CASSQYLGQGGTEAFF
j_call: TRBJ1-6; clone_size: NA; v_call: TRBV5-1; d_call: NA; cdr3_nt: TGCGCCAGCAGCCACGGAGGTTCACCCCTCCACTTT; cdr3_aa: CASSHGGSPLHF
j_call: TRBJ2-1; clone_size: NA; v_call: TRBV19; d_call: TRBD1; cdr3_nt: TGTGCCAGTAGAGGGGGCCGTACCGGCTTAGGATCTCAGCAGTTCTTC; cdr3_aa: CASRGGRTGLGSQQFF
j_call: TRBJ1-6; clone_size: NA; v_call: TRBV18; d_call: NA; cdr3_nt: TGTGCCAGCTCACTCGATATGTTGCAGGATAATTCACCCCTCCACTTT; cdr3_aa: CASSLDMLQDNSPLHF
j_call: TRBJ2-5; clone_size: NA; v_call: TRBV5-1; d_call: TRBD2; cdr3_nt: TGCGCCAGCAGCAAACCGGGACTAGCGGGGAAAGAGACCCAGTACTTC; cdr3_aa: CASSKPGLAGKETQYF
j_call: TRBJ2-7; clone_size: once; v_call: TRBV3-1/TRBV3-2; d_call: NA; cdr3_nt: TGTGCCAGCAGCCAAGGACCAGGCCTGAGCTCCTACGAGCAGTACTTC; cdr3_aa: CASSQGPGLSSYEQYF
j_call: TRBJ2-6; clone_size: NA; v_call: TRBV7-9; d_call: NA; cdr3_nt: TGTGCCAGCAGCTTAGGGGCCGCAATGAATCTGGGCGCCAACGTCCTGACTTTC; cdr3_aa: CASSLGAAMNLGANVLTF
j_call: TRBJ1-6; clone_size: NA; v_call: TRBV18; d_call: NA; cdr3_nt: TGTGCCAGCTCAGACAGCTATTCACCCCTCCACTTT; cdr3_aa: CASSDSYSPLHF
j_call: TRBJ1-6; clone_size: NA; v_call: TRBV18; d_call: TRBD1; cdr3_nt: TGTGCCAGCTCACGCGCCGGGACAGGGATAGATTCACCCCTCCACTTT; cdr3_aa: CASSRAGTGIDSPLHF
j_call: TRBJ1-1; clone_size: NA; v_call: TRBV28; d_call: NA; cdr3_nt: TGTGCCAGCAGCCGCCGACGGGGGACTGAAGCTTTCTTT; cdr3_aa: CASSRRRGTEAFF
j_call: TRBJ1-2; clone_size: once; v_call: TRBV29-1; d_call: NA; cdr3_nt: TGCAGCGTTGAAAAAGCGGGAGGCTACACCTTC; cdr3_aa: CSVEKAGGYTF
j_call: TRBJ2-1; clone_size: NA; v_call: TRBV7-3; d_call: TRBD2; cdr3_nt: TGTGCCAGCAGCTTGGCCGGGACTAGCCAGAAGGTTGAGCAGTTCTTC; cdr3_aa: CASSLAGTSQKVEQFF
j_call: TRBJ1-5; clone_size: NA; v_call: TRBV28; d_call: NA; cdr3_nt: TGTGCCAGCTTTGGCCTTAGCAATCAGCCCCAGCATTTT; cdr3_aa: CASFGLSNQPQHF
j_call: TRBJ1-2; clone_size: NA; v_call: TRBV9; d_call: TRBD1; cdr3_nt: TGTGCCAGCAGCGCCGTTCCCGGGACAGAAACCTATGGCTACACCTTC; cdr3_aa: CASSAVPGTETYGYTF
j_call: TRBJ1-1; clone_size: NA; v_call: TRBV14; d_call: NA; cdr3_nt: TGTGCCAGCAGCCTGACAGCGAACACTGAAGCTTTCTTT; cdr3_aa: CASSLTANTEAFF
j_call: TRBJ1-1; clone_size: NA; v_call: TRBV29-1; d_call: NA; cdr3_nt: TGCAGCGCCGGAGAGAATTTGAACACTGAAGCTTTCTTT; cdr3_aa: CSAGENLNTEAFF
j_call: TRBJ1-4; clone_size: NA; v_call: TRBV19; d_call: TRBD1; cdr3_nt: TGTGCCAGTAGGGGGGGACAGCCTACTAATGAAAAACTGTTTTTT; cdr3_aa: CASRGGQPTNEKLFF
j_call: TRBJ1-3; clone_size: NA; v_call: TRBV18; d_call: NA; cdr3_nt: TGTGCCAGCTCACCGGGCTCGAGCTCTGGAAACACCATATATTTT; cdr3_aa: CASSPGSSSGNTIYF
j_call: TRBJ2-2; clone_size: NA; v_call: TRBV19; d_call: NA; cdr3_nt: TGTGCCAGTATAGAAACGAACACCGGGGAGCTGTTTTTT; cdr3_aa: CASIETNTGELFF
j_call: TRBJ1-2; clone_size: NA; v_call: TRBV25-1; d_call: TRBD1; cdr3_nt: TGTGCCAGCAGTGACTGGACAGGTTATGGCTACACCTTC; cdr3_aa: CASSDWTGYGYTF
j_call: TRBJ1-4; clone_size: once; v_call: TRBV6-1; d_call: NA; cdr3_nt: TGTGCCAGCAGTGAAGCGGTCCGGGGGGACTTATCCACAACTAATGAAAAACTGTTTTTT; cdr3_aa: CASSEAVRGDLSTTNEKLFF
j_call: TRBJ1-3; clone_size: NA; v_call: TRBV19; d_call: NA; cdr3_nt: TGTGCCAGTAGTATATCTCGGTTCTCTGGAAACACCATATATTTT; cdr3_aa: CASSISRFSGNTIYF
j_call: TRBJ1-6; clone_size: NA; v_call: TRBV6-5; d_call: NA; cdr3_nt: TGTGCCAGCAGTTCGCCCGGGATCGTCTATTCACCCCTCCACTTT; cdr3_aa: CASSSPGIVYSPLHF
j_call: TRBJ2-3; clone_size: NA; v_call: TRBV5-1; d_call: TRBD1; cdr3_nt: TGCGCCAGCAGCCCGGACAGGGGGCTGGGAGATACGCAGTATTTT; cdr3_aa: CASSPDRGLGDTQYF
j_call: TRBJ1-5; clone_size: NA; v_call: TRBV18; d_call: NA; cdr3_nt: TGTGCCAGCTCACCACGACAGGGCAATCAGCCCCAGCATTTT; cdr3_aa: CASSPRQGNQPQHF
j_call: TRBJ2-1; clone_size: NA; v_call: TRBV11-2; d_call: TRBD1; cdr3_nt: TGTGCCAGCAGCTTAGGGGACAGGGGCGACAATGAGCAGTTCTTC; cdr3_aa: CASSLGDRGDNEQFF
j_call: TRBJ2-1; clone_size: NA; v_call: TRBV5-1; d_call: TRBD2; cdr3_nt: TGCGCCAGCAGCTTGGAGGTAGCGGGAGAACTCTACAATGAGCAGTTCTTC; cdr3_aa: CASSLEVAGELYNEQFF
j_call: TRBJ1-2; clone_size: NA; v_call: TRBV19; d_call: TRBD1; cdr3_nt: TGTGCCAGTAGTACAACGACAGGGCCGAGCTATGGCTACACCTTC; cdr3_aa: CASSTTTGPSYGYTF
j_call: TRBJ2-6; clone_size: NA; v_call: TRBV10-3; d_call: NA; cdr3_nt: TGTGCCATCAGTGAGTGGGGGGTGCACCCTGGGGCCAACGTCCTGACTTTC; cdr3_aa: CAISEWGVHPGANVLTF
j_call: TRBJ1-5; clone_size: NA; v_call: TRBV28; d_call: NA; cdr3_nt: TGTGCCAGCAGTTCACTTCAGCCCCAGCATTTT; cdr3_aa: CASSSLQPQHF
j_call: TRBJ1-3; clone_size: NA; v_call: TRBV5-1; d_call: TRBD1; cdr3_nt: TGCGCCAGCAGCGAGGGGACAGCCGGAAACACCATATATTTT; cdr3_aa: CASSEGTAGNTIYF
j_call: TRBJ2-3; clone_size: NA; v_call: TRBV4-2; d_call: TRBD2; cdr3_nt: TGTGCCAGCAGCCAAGGAAGCGGGGGGGTCACAGATACGCAGTATTTT; cdr3_aa: CASSQGSGGVTDTQYF
j_call: TRBJ1-4; clone_size: once; v_call: TRBV3-1/TRBV3-2; d_call: NA; cdr3_nt: TGTGCCAGCAGCCAAACAGGAGCTTCTAATGAAAAACTGTTTTTT; cdr3_aa: CASSQTGASNEKLFF
j_call: TRBJ2-7; clone_size: few; v_call: TRBV10-1; d_call: NA; cdr3_nt: TGCGCCAGCATTCTGAAGAGGACTACCAATCCCTACGAGCAGTACTTC; cdr3_aa: CASILKRTTNPYEQYF
j_call: TRBJ1-2; clone_size: NA; v_call: TRBV9; d_call: TRBD1; cdr3_nt: TGTGCCAGCAGCTTTTTTAAGCAGGGGGGAGCTTTCTATGGCTACACCTTC; cdr3_aa: CASSFFKQGGAFYGYTF
j_call: TRBJ1-2; clone_size: NA; v_call: TRBV18; d_call: NA; cdr3_nt: TGTGCCAGCGCAAACTCAGGGGACCTCTATGGCTACACCTTC; cdr3_aa: CASANSGDLYGYTF
j_call: TRBJ1-4; clone_size: NA; v_call: TRBV3-1/TRBV3-2; d_call: TRBD1; cdr3_nt: TGTGCCAGCAGCCCCGTGGGGACAGGGATAAATGAAAAACTGTTTTTT; cdr3_aa: CASSPVGTGINEKLFF
j_call: TRBJ1-5; clone_size: NA; v_call: TRBV28; d_call: NA; cdr3_nt: TGTGCCAGCGGAACGACAGGCAATTACCTTAGCAATCAGCCCCAGCATTTT; cdr3_aa: CASGTTGNYLSNQPQHF
j_call: TRBJ1-2; clone_size: NA; v_call: TRBV28; d_call: TRBD1; cdr3_nt: TGTGCCAGCAGTCCGATATACCGGGACAGGGAGAGGGGGCGGTATGGCTACACCTTC; cdr3_aa: CASSPIYRDRERGRYGYTF
j_call: TRBJ1-6; clone_size: NA; v_call: TRBV11-3; d_call: NA; cdr3_nt: TGTGCCAGCAGCCTCCTCGCGAATTCACCCCTCCACTTT; cdr3_aa: CASSLLANSPLHF
j_call: TRBJ2-1; clone_size: NA; v_call: TRBV27; d_call: NA; cdr3_nt: TGTGCCAGCAGTCCGAACATAAATGAGCAGTTCTTC; cdr3_aa: CASSPNINEQFF
j_call: TRBJ1-2; clone_size: NA; v_call: TRBV28; d_call: NA; cdr3_nt: TGTGCCAGCAGTTTAGGCCCGCTCTATGGCTACACCTTC; cdr3_aa: CASSLGPLYGYTF
j_call: TRBJ2-7; clone_size: NA; v_call: TRBV9; d_call: TRBD2; cdr3_nt: TGTGCCAGCAGCGTACGTCTAGCGGGGGACGAGCAGTACTTC; cdr3_aa: CASSVRLAGDEQYF
j_call: TRBJ2-1; clone_size: NA; v_call: TRBV18; d_call: TRBD2; cdr3_nt: TGTGCCAGCTCCCGATCGTGGCCTAGCGGGAGGGGTAATGAGCAGTTCTTC; cdr3_aa: CASSRSWPSGRGNEQFF
j_call: TRBJ1-5; clone_size: NA; v_call: TRBV10-3; d_call: NA; cdr3_nt: TGTGCCATCAAAGGAGGAGGCAATCAGCCCCAGCATTTT; cdr3_aa: CAIKGGGNQPQHF
j_call: TRBJ1-2; clone_size: NA; v_call: TRBV4-2; d_call: TRBD1; cdr3_nt: TGTGCCAGCAGCCAAGGACGGTTGGGACAGGGTACCTATGGCTACACCTTC; cdr3_aa: CASSQGRLGQGTYGYTF
j_call: TRBJ1-5; clone_size: once; v_call: TRBV6-5; d_call: NA; cdr3_nt: TGTGCCAGCCGCAGGGATATTGGCAATCAGCCCCAGCATTTT; cdr3_aa: CASRRDIGNQPQHF
j_call: TRBJ2-4; clone_size: NA; v_call: TRBV27; d_call: NA; cdr3_nt: TGTGCCAGCAGTTCGTTAGCCAAAAACATTCAGTACTTC; cdr3_aa: CASSSLAKNIQYF
j_call: TRBJ1-1; clone_size: NA; v_call: TRBV6-5; d_call: TRBD1; cdr3_nt: TGTGCCAGCAAGACAGGGGGAATGAACACTGAAGCTTTCTTT; cdr3_aa: CASKTGGMNTEAFF